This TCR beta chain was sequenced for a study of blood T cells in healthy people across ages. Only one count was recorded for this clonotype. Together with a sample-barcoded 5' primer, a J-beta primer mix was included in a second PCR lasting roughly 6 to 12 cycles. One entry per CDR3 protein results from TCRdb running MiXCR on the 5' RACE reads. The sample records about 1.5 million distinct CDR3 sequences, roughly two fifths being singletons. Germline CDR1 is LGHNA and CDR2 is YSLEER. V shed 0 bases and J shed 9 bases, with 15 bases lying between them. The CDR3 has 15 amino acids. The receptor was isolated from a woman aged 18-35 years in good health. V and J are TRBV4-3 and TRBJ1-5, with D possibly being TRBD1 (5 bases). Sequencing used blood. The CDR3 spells CASSQDQGRVWPQHF. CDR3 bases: TGCGCCAGCAGCCAAGATCAGGGCAGGGTTTGGCCCCAGCATTTT.